The sequence of this T cell receptor beta chain was determined in a study of shared clonotypes between healthy human individuals. General study results and limits: Non-shared clonotypes had lower generation probabilities than those shared by all four donors. Estimated richness was generally greater in naive than memory subsets.

Naive-designated CD8 cells lacked CD45RO, were positively enriched for CCR7, and omitted terminally differentiated effector memory CD45RA+ cells. Those who donated were healthy HIV-negative adults, with no recent acute infections or vaccinations reported. TCRdb's copy holds only in-frame clones and misses some; the assay was immunoSEQ multiplex PCR. The data contain about 2 million clones, over 85% of them singletons. The CDR3 contains 13 residues. Germline V gives CDR1 MDHEN, CDR2 SYDVKM. V was clipped by 2 bases and J by 5 bases, with 6 bases between them. A remark on this clone: Antigen specificity is unknown.

Sample: naive CD8+ T cells sorted from blood. The chain recombines TRBV28 with TRBJ1-4, with D unclear. The clonotype comes from a young man in good health. This chain's CDR3 is CASSLGSNEKLFF. CDR3 DNA sequence: TGTGCCAGCAGTTTAGGCTCCAATGAAAAACTGTTTTTT.